These T cell receptor beta chains were read from a single sample in a study of response to subunit inactivated influenza vaccine. TCRdb ran MiXCR on the RT-PCR reads and lists one entry per CDR3 protein. The sample includes hundreds of thousands of distinct CDR3 sequences, approximately 14% of them seen just once. This material consisted of PBMCs from blood, taken 12 days after vaccination. All receptors derive from a man aged 50 to 60 who received an inactivated influenza vaccine. Each CDR3 is given with its conserved first and last residue. D genes are given only for firm matches. Clone sizes are given selectively: once, few, many, or a class where the clone is expanded.

abundance	d_gene	j_gene	v_gene	CDR3nt	CDR3aa
few	TRBD2	TRBJ2-5	TRBV20-1	TGCAGTGCTAGGGGGACTAGCGGGGGGCAGTACCAAGAGACCCAGTACTTC	CSARGTSGGQYQETQYF
few	TRBD1	TRBJ2-2	TRBV12-3/TRBV12-4	TGTGCCAGCAGGAATACAGGGGGAACCGGGGAGCTGTTTTTT	CASRNTGGTGELFF
few	TRBD1	TRBJ2-7	TRBV28	TGTGCCAGCGGGGACAGGATAAACGAGCAGTACTTC	CASGDRINEQYF
few	.	TRBJ2-7	TRBV4-1	TGCGCCAGCAGCCCTCTCCATGGGGGAACCTACGAGCAGTACTTC	CASSPLHGGTYEQYF
.	TRBD1	TRBJ1-5	TRBV28	TGTGCCAGCAGTGCCCCAACTACAGGGGGGAATCAGCCCCAGCATTTT	CASSAPTTGGNQPQHF
.	TRBD1	TRBJ2-3	TRBV5-1	TGCGCCAGCAGCTGGGTTCCCGGGACAGGGCGAGTCAGCACAGATACGCAGTATTTT	CASSWVPGTGRVSTDTQYF
.	.	TRBJ1-3	TRBV30	TGTGCCTGGAGTGGAAGACAGAGCATCTCTGGGAACACCATATATTTT	CAWSGRQSISGNTIYF
few	TRBD2	TRBJ2-1	TRBV7-9	TGTGCCAGCAGCCCGATACTAGCGGGAGTCGGAGGGAATGAGCAGTTCTTC	CASSPILAGVGGNEQFF
few	.	TRBJ1-5	TRBV7-2	TGTGCCAGCAGCTCTCAGGCCGGGGGATTGGGTTGGCCCCAGCATTTT	CASSSQAGGLGWPQHF
few	TRBD1	TRBJ2-7	TRBV20-1	TGCAGTGCTACCTTCACAGGGGGCGAGCAGTACTTC	CSATFTGGEQYF
.	.	TRBJ2-4	TRBV7-2	TGTGCCAGCAGCCGGGACCAAAACATTCAGTACTTC	CASSRDQNIQYF
few	TRBD1	TRBJ1-4	TRBV7-9	TGTGCCAGCAGCTTTCCGGGACAGGCTCGTGAAAAACTGTTTTTT	CASSFPGQAREKLFF
.	TRBD1	TRBJ1-2	TRBV2	TGTGCCAGCACCTTGACAGGGGCGCCTCATGGCTACACCTTC	CASTLTGAPHGYTF
few	.	TRBJ2-1	TRBV20-1	TGCAGTGCTAGAGATCATCCGTTGACAAAAGCCAATGAGCAGTTCTTC	CSARDHPLTKANEQFF
.	TRBD1	TRBJ1-2	TRBV7-2	TGTGCCAGCAGCTTAGCTTGGACAGGGGACTATGGCTACACCTTC	CASSLAWTGDYGYTF
few	.	TRBJ2-7	TRBV12-3/TRBV12-4	TGTGCCAGCAGTGTAGAACAGGGCTCCTACGAGCAGTACTTC	CASSVEQGSYEQYF
few	TRBD2	TRBJ2-1	TRBV6-1	TGTGCCAGCAGTGAAGTCTCTAGCGGGGGGTTCTACAATGAGCAGTTCTTC	CASSEVSSGGFYNEQFF
few	.	TRBJ1-3	TRBV7-2	TGTGCCAGCAGCTCTCGACCCAACTCCGCCGGAAACACCATATATTTT	CASSSRPNSAGNTIYF
many	.	TRBJ2-2	TRBV3-1	TGTGCCAGCAGCCAAGGGGAGAACACCGGGGAGCTGTTTTTT	CASSQGENTGELFF
.	.	TRBJ2-1	TRBV11-2	TGTGCCAGCAGTGTAGGCGTAGCCTGGGGTGAGCAGTTCTTC	CASSVGVAWGEQFF